This TCR beta chain was profiled in a study of blood T cell repertoires in COVID-19. CDR1 and CDR2 from the germline V gene are KGHDR and SFDVKD. With V trimmed by 1 base and J by 5 bases, 8 bases remained unmatched. CDR3 size: 16 residues. Generated by immunoSEQ multiplex PCR, the TCRdb table keeps only in-frame clones and is missing some. The sample gives approximately 280,000 clones, approximately 78% of which show up once; approximately 5% is in the top ten. This receptor was taken from a man between 40 and 49 years old who had been exposed to COVID-19. The genes are TRBV24-1 and TRBJ2-5; TRBD2 matches at 8 bases. Material: PBMCs or T cells enriched from blood (not recorded which). CDR3: CATSDLGAGALETQYF. The CDR3 DNA follows: TGTGCCACCAGTGATTTAGGAGCGGGAGCATTGGAGACCCAGTACTTC.